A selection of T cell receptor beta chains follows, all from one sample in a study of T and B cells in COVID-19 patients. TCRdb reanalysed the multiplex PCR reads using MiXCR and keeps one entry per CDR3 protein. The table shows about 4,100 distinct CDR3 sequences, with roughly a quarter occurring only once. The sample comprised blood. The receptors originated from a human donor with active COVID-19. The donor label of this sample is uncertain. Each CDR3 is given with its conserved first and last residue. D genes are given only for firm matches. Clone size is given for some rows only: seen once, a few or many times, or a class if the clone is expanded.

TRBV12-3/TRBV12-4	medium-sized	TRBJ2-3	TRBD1	CASSKPGQLTDTQYF	TGTGCCAGCAGTAAACCGGGACAGCTCACAGATACGCAGTATTTT
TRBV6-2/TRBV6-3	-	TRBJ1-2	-	CASSLWEGPNYGYTF	TGTGCCAGCAGTCTATGGGAAGGGCCTAACTATGGCTACACCTTC
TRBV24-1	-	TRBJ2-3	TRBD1	CATSDATGGKTDTQYF	TGTGCCACCAGTGACGCGACAGGGGGCAAGACAGATACGCAGTATTTT
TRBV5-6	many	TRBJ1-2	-	CASSLGHDGYTF	TGTGCCAGCAGCCTAGGACATGATGGCTACACCTTC
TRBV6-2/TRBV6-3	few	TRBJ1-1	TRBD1	CASREGQPNTEAFF	TGTGCCAGCCGGGAGGGACAGCCGAACACTGAAGCTTTCTTT
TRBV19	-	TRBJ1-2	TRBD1	CASSTGTGGNYGYTF	TGTGCCAGTAGTACTGGGACAGGGGGCAACTATGGCTACACCTTC
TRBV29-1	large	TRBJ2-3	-	CSVESGTHTQYF	TGCAGCGTTGAGAGCGGGACACATACGCAGTATTTT
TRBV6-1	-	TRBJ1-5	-	CASSEVSRYQPQHF	TGTGCCAGCAGTGAAGTAAGTCGTTATCAGCCCCAGCATTTT
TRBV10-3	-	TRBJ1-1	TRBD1	CAISRQGTNTEAFF	TGTGCCATAAGCAGACAGGGAACGAACACTGAAGCTTTCTTT
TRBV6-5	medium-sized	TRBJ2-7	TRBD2	CASRGRLAGEYEQYF	TGTGCCAGCAGAGGTAGACTAGCGGGGGAGTACGAGCAGTACTTC